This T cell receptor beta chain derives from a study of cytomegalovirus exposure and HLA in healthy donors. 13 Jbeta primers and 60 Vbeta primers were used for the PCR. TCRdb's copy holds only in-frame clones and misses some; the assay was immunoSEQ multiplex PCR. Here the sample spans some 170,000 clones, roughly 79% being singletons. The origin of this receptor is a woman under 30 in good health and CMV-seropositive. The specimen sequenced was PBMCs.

CDR3 sequence reads: CASSLVHRQGGETQYF. CDR3 in DNA: TGTGCCAGCAGCTTAGTTCACCGGCAGGGAGGCGAGACCCAGTACTTC. The rearrangement joins TRBV7-2 to TRBJ2-5; a weak D match, TRBD2 (6 bases). Germline V gene data show CDR1 as SGHTA and CDR2 as FQGNSA. The CDR3 loop spans 16 amino acids. Trimming took 1 base from V and 5 from J, leaving 17 bases between them.